One and the same sample provided the 30 T cell receptor beta chains below, sequenced in a study of T cells in Graves' hyperthyroidism and ophthalmopathy. Using RNA transcripts as the source, TCR beta CDR3 regions were amplified. First-round RT-PCR targeting the TCR CDR3 was performed with the HTBI primer set. TCRdb itself ran the multiplex PCR reads through MiXCR, one entry per CDR3 protein. The sample consists of around 300,000 distinct CDR3 sequences, around 15% of them appearing once. Material: blood. Receptors were obtained from a woman in her thirties or forties with Graves' ophthalmopathy.

This clonotype was observed many times. The chain employs TRBV20-1 and TRBJ1-2, with 7 bases matching TRBD1. The CDR3 is 13 amino acids. After removal of 5 bases from V and 5 bases from J, the junction contained 8 bases not matched to a gene. Germline values: CDR1 DFQATT, CDR2 SNEGSKA (reference sequence). Here the CDR3 DNA reads TGCAGTGCTGGCAGGGGGGCAGGGTATGGCTACACCTTC. It specifies CSAGRGAGYGYTF.

This clonotype came up a few times. In nucleotides, the CDR3 is TGCAGTGCTCACCGCCCCGTACTAGCGGGGGGGAACAATGAGCAGTTCTTC. Translation gives CSAHRPVLAGGNNEQFF. The chain couples TRBV20-1 to TRBJ2-1; TRBD2 agrees at 13 bases. V gave up 5 bases and J gave up 5 bases; unmatched junction bases: 12. Germline V lookup: CDR1 DFQATT, CDR2 SNEGSKA (reference sequence). There are 17 residues in the CDR3.

There are many counts of this clonotype. The V and J genes are TRBV9 and TRBJ1-1, with unresolved D. Per germline, CDR1 SGDLS and CDR2 YYNGEE. The CDR3 runs 13 residues. V lost 4 bases to trimming and J lost 6 bases, with 13 bases between them. Written as DNA, the CDR3 is TGTGCCAGCAGCCCACGTCCGGGCGCTGAAGCTTTCTTT. Amino acid sequence: CASSPRPGAEAFF.

This clonotype was observed a few times. As DNA, the CDR3 is TGCAGCGTTGTGAGGGGTTTTTCGACCTACGAGCAGTACTTC. This encodes CSVVRGFSTYEQYF. The V gene is TRBV29-1, the J gene TRBJ2-7; D is tentatively TRBD1 or TRBD2 (5 bases each). The CDR3 is 14 amino acids. Germline lookup yields CDR1 SQVTM and CDR2 ANQGSEA. Trimming shortened V by 4 bases and J by 2 bases, and 15 bases separated the two germline ends.

This clonotype was observed many times. The rearrangement joins TRBV27 to TRBJ2-5; the D call may be TRBD1 or TRBD2 (5 bases each). The CDR3 consists of 14 residues. The V gene's germline CDR1 is MNHEY and CDR2 SMNVEV (reference sequence). The ends were cut back, 6 bases at V and 5 bases at J, with 16 bases in the middle. CDR3 amino acids: CASRPGRPRETQYF. CDR3 nucleotides: TGTGCCAGCAGACCGGGACGGCCTCGGGAGACCCAGTACTTC.

On this clonotype: The junction shows a germline mismatch at one end, possibly a read error. The chain uses TRBV7-7 and TRBJ2-3, with 9 bases aligning to TRBD2. Germline values: CDR1 SSHAT, CDR2 FNYEAQ (reference sequence). This CDR3 is built from 15 residues. The CDR3 region is CASSLGLAMTDTQYF. The CDR3 coding sequence is TGTGCTAGCAGCCTCGGACTAGCGATGACAGATACGCAGTATTTT.

The CDR3 bases are TGTGCCAGCAGCGCGTCACGTGACTACTCCTACAATGAGCAGTTCTTC. Protein product: CASSASRDYSYNEQFF. The chain is built from TRBV9 and TRBJ2-1; possibly TRBD2 for D (5 bases). Germline CDR1 and CDR2: SGDLS and YYNGEE. Trimming cost V 3 bases and J 0 bases, with 13 bases left between them. The CDR3 has 16 residues.

Comments on this clonotype: It may be a read error: a sequence one base away is much more abundant. The rearrangement uses TRBV25-1 and TRBJ1-1; 7 nucleotides agree with TRBD1. The germline gives CDR1 MGHDK, CDR2 SYGVNS. This CDR3 contains 13 residues. CDR3 coding DNA: TGTGTCAGCAGTGACAGGGTGGGGACTGAAGCTTTCTTT. As protein: CVSSDRVGTEAFF.

This clonotype was picked up many times. The chain joins TRBV2 to TRBJ2-3; D might be TRBD2 (5 bases). The CDR3 spans 14 residues. Trimming shortened V by 6 bases and J by 2 bases, and 12 bases separated the two germline ends. Germline CDR1 is SNHLY and CDR2 is FYNNEI. The CDR3 nucleotides read TGTGCCAGCAGCACCGTGGGAGTCACAGATACGCAGTATTTT. Translating it yields CASSTVGVTDTQYF.

This clonotype has a handful of counts. V and J are TRBV30 and TRBJ2-3; weak D call: TRBD1 (6 bases). Germline V gene lookup returns CDR1 GTSNPN and CDR2 SVGIG (reference sequence). V was pared by 5 bases and J by 3 bases, with 18 bases between. This CDR3 is 15 amino acids long. The CDR3, as DNA: TGTGCCTGGGACGGGCCGGGACAAAGAACAGATACGCAGTATTTT. Its translation is CAWDGPGQRTDTQYF.

The V call is TRBV18, the J call TRBJ1-1; D gene ambiguous. The CDR3 loop spans 15 amino acids. V was pared by 0 bases and J by 0 bases, with 8 bases between. Germline CDR1 KGHSH, CDR2 LQKENI. This CDR3 is CASSPPSVMNTEAFF. CDR3 bases: TGTGCCAGCTCACCACCCTCAGTGATGAACACTGAAGCTTTCTTT.

The chain is built from TRBV5-1 and TRBJ2-3; TRBD2 matches 11 bases. J gave up 3 bases and V 2 bases, and 8 bases lay outside the gene matches. The CDR3 is 17 amino acids. Germline V lookup: CDR1 SGHRS, CDR2 YFSETQ. Here the CDR3 reads CASSFSLAGGPTDTQYF. The CDR3 DNA is TGCGCCAGCAGCTTTTCCCTAGCGGGGGGCCCTACAGATACGCAGTATTTT.

The table lists this clonotype with many counts. The chain has TRBV7-8 and TRBJ2-7; 8 positions match TRBD1. Germline assignment: CDR1 SGHVS and CDR2 FQNEAQ. This CDR3 region has 15 residues. V was clipped by 5 bases and J by 4 bases; unmatched bases: 10. The CDR3, as DNA: TGTGCCAGCAGCCCAGACCAGGGGGCATGGTACGAGCAGTACTTC. Protein product: CASSPDQGAWYEQYF.

This clonotype was observed at least ten times. The rearrangement joins TRBV27 to TRBJ2-1; D assignment may be TRBD1 or TRBD2 (6 bases each). The CDR3 has 20 amino acids. Germline loops: CDR1 MNHEY, CDR2 SMNVEV (reference sequence). The V gene lost 6 bases and the J gene lost 6 bases, with 33 bases spanning the gap. This CDR3 reads CASSMGAAVYSRGAGNEQFF. The CDR3 DNA follows: TGTGCCAGCAGCATGGGGGCCGCGGTATATTCGCGGGGTGCGGGCAATGAGCAGTTCTTC.

Ten or more counts support this clonotype. V is TRBV15 and J is TRBJ2-1, with D perhaps matching TRBD2 (6 bases). Trimming shortened V by 1 base and J by 4 bases, and 8 bases separated the two germline ends. This CDR3 comprises 14 residues. The V gene's germline CDR1 is LNHNV and CDR2 YYDKDF (reference sequence). CDR3 sequence (DNA): TGTGCCACCAGCAGAGTGCGGGGATACAATGAGCAGTTCTTC. Protein product: CATSRVRGYNEQFF. The whole variable domain, filled in from reference TRBV15 and TRBJ2-1, reads DAMVIQNPRYQVTQFGKPVTLSCSQTLNHNVMYWYQQKSSQAPKLLFHYYDKDFNNEADTPDNFQSRRPNTSFCFLDIRSPGLGDTAMYLCATSRVRGYNEQFFGPGTRLTVL.

J is TRBJ1-5 and V is TRBV18, with 10 bases fitting TRBD1. The CDR3 has 14 residues. J gave up 6 bases and V 3 bases, and 2 bases lay outside the gene matches. Germline loops: CDR1 KGHSH, CDR2 LQKENI. In nucleotides, the CDR3 is TGTGCCAGCTCACCCGGGACAGGGGCTCAGCCCCAGCATTTT. Residues: CASSPGTGAQPQHF.

This clonotype has more than one count but fewer than ten. V and J are TRBV7-9 and TRBJ2-7, with 12 positions matching TRBD2. Germline V gene data show CDR1 as SEHNR and CDR2 as FQNEAQ (reference sequence). J lost 5 bases, V lost 8 bases, and 10 bases had no gene match. The CDR3 runs 15 residues. The CDR3 DNA follows: TGTGCCAGCGGAAGACTAGCGGGAGCGGTCGACGAGCAGTACTTC. Translation: CASGRLAGAVDEQYF.

This chain uses TRBV18 with TRBJ1-3; D perhaps matches TRBD1 (5 bases). CDR1 KGHSH and CDR2 LQKENI come from the germline V gene. The germline V and J ends were trimmed by 6 bases and 1 base, with 13 bases remaining between them. This CDR3 is built from 15 residues. The CDR3, as DNA: TGTGCCAGCTCGTACGGACAAGTATCTGGAAACACCATATATTTT. It yields the protein CASSYGQVSGNTIYF.

The rearrangement joins TRBV7-6 to TRBJ1-3; maybe TRBD1 (5 bases). Trimming removed 5 bases at V and 0 bases at J, with 17 bases between. Germline V lookup: CDR1 SGHVS, CDR2 FNYEAQ. There are 17 residues in the CDR3. The CDR3 sequence: CASSPGPPGSSGNTIYF. DNA for the CDR3: TGTGCCAGCAGCCCGGGACCCCCCGGGAGCTCTGGAAACACCATATATTTT.

The sample holds a few counts of this clonotype. The chain recombines TRBV20-1 with TRBJ2-4; a weak D match, TRBD2 (6 bases). Germline V gives CDR1 DFQATT, CDR2 SNEGSKA (reference sequence). The germline V and J ends were trimmed by 6 bases and 3 bases, with 12 bases remaining between them. The CDR3 sequence is 13 residues long. The CDR3 nucleotides read TGCAGTGCCCTGACTAGGGGCAAAAACATTCAGTACTTC. Protein product: CSALTRGKNIQYF.

This clonotype was seen ten or more times. Here the CDR3 reads CASSEAHQPQHF. In nucleotides, the CDR3 is TGTGCCAGCAGCGAAGCTCATCAGCCCCAGCATTTT. V usage is TRBV28 and J usage is TRBJ1-5; D uncertain. The CDR3 covers 12 residues. Germline CDR1 is MDHEN and CDR2 is SYDVKM. Trimming shortened V by 6 bases and J by 5 bases, and 8 bases separated the two germline ends.

In this sample, this clonotype turned up a few times. The V and J genes are TRBV15 and TRBJ1-1, with 10 nucleotides matching TRBD1. The trim removed 1 base at V and 3 bases at J, leaving 2 bases unmatched. The CDR3 contains 15 residues. Germline V lookup: CDR1 LNHNV, CDR2 YYDKDF (reference sequence). CDR3 coding DNA: TGTGCCACCAGCAGAGTGGACAGGGGGGACACTGAAGCTTTCTTT. Translating it yields CATSRVDRGDTEAFF.

This clonotype was seen more than once but under ten times. V and J are TRBV20-1 and TRBJ2-4; 10 bases agree with TRBD2. CDR3 size: 15 residues. The ends lost 0 bases at V and 7 bases at J; junction bases unmatched: 6. CDR1 is DFQATT and CDR2 is SNEGSKA in the germline V gene (reference sequence). The chain's CDR3 is CSARDPASGSNIQYF. In nucleotides, the CDR3 is TGCAGTGCTAGAGATCCCGCTAGCGGGAGTAACATTCAGTACTTC.

This clonotype appeared many times. This chain uses TRBV28 with TRBJ2-7, with 7 bases lining up with TRBD1. CDR3 length: 15 amino acids. Trimming at V came to 5 bases and at J to 5 bases, leaving 12 bases not matched to a gene. CDR1 and CDR2 from the germline V gene are MDHEN and SYDVKM. In DNA, the CDR3 is TGTGCCAGCAGTCCACCCCCGACAGGGCGCCACGAGCAGTACTTC. It encodes CASSPPPTGRHEQYF.

This clonotype has a handful of counts. The junction shows a germline mismatch at one end, possibly a read error. J is TRBJ1-6 and V is TRBV14; 7 bases agree with TRBD1. CDR3 length: 16 residues. Germline CDR1 reads SGHDN; CDR2 reads FVKESK. DNA of the CDR3: TGTGCCGGCAGCCAAGTCCTACAGGGGATGGATTCACCCCTCCACTTT. It is translated as CAGSQVLQGMDSPLHF.

Worth noting for this clonotype: Being one base from a much bigger clone, this may be a read error. The gene calls are TRBV20-1 and TRBJ2-1; D uncertain. Trimming took off 2 bases at V and 0 bases at J, with 11 bases between the two ends. Germline CDR1 is DFQATT and CDR2 is SNEGSKA (reference sequence). There are 15 residues in the CDR3. The CDR3 nucleotides read TGCAGTGCTAGATGGATTCGTAGCTCCTACAATGAGCAGTTCTTC. Translation gives CSARWIRSSYNEQFF.

This clonotype was counted ten times or more. The chain recombines TRBV6-1 with TRBJ1-1; TRBD1 agrees at 8 bases. The CDR3 totals 13 residues. CDR1 MNHNS and CDR2 SASEGT come from the germline V gene. V lost 6 bases and J lost 5; bases outside the gene matches: 5. DNA for the CDR3: TGTGCCAGCAGAGAGCAGGGGGCGACTGAAGCTTTCTTT. It specifies CASREQGATEAFF.

This clonotype has ten or more counts. Written as DNA, the CDR3 is TGTGCCAGCAGCTTAGAATGGATGAACACTGAAGCTTTCTTT. It specifies CASSLEWMNTEAFF. The rearrangement links TRBV7-2 to TRBJ1-1; no definite D call. In germline, CDR1 is SGHTA, CDR2 FQGNSA. Trimming took off 1 base at V and 0 bases at J, with 6 bases between the two ends. The CDR3 runs 14 residues.

This clonotype was counted at least ten times. The chain joins TRBV28 to TRBJ2-3, with D perhaps being TRBD1 or TRBD2 (5 bases each). This CDR3 has 13 amino acids. The germline V gene encodes CDR1 MDHEN and CDR2 SYDVKM. Trimming took 5 bases from V and 5 from J, leaving 11 bases between them. The CDR3 is CASSPGRRDTQYF. The CDR3 region has the DNA TGTGCCAGCAGTCCGGGGCGTCGAGATACGCAGTATTTT.

This clonotype was recorded many times. CDR3 in amino acids: CSARDGGANQPQHF. The CDR3 DNA is TGCAGTGCTAGAGATGGGGGGGCGAATCAGCCCCAGCATTTT. The rearrangement uses TRBV20-1 and TRBJ1-5, with TRBD1 as a possible D gene (6 bases). The germline CDR1 and CDR2 sequences are DFQATT and SNEGSKA (reference sequence). This CDR3 region has 14 residues. Trimming removed 0 bases at V and 4 bases at J, with 10 bases between.